The present T cell receptor beta chain was sequenced within a study of T-cell reconstitution after alpha-beta-depleted transplantation in children. During its preparation, the TCRbeta library received unique molecular identifiers. TCRdb redid the calling of the PCR reads with MiXCR, one entry per CDR3 protein. This sample has about 600,000 distinct CDR3 sequences; 23% occur once, and the top ten carry 13% to 15%. J was trimmed by 5 bases and V by 3 bases; bases with no gene match: 4. The CDR3 has 13 amino acids. From germline, CDR1 is DFQATT and CDR2 SNEGSKA (reference sequence). The material sequenced was PBMCs, mostly from graft donor cells, taken 360 days after TCRalphabeta/CD19-depleted stem cell transplant. This chain connects TRBV20-1 to TRBJ1-5; 7 bases match TRBD1. The receptor was derived from a boy in the first two years of life who had a stem cell transplant for acute myeloid leukemia, so the T cells may come from the graft donor. CDR3 bases: TGCAGTGCTAGTCCGCAGGGGGATCAGCCCCAGCATTTT. Its protein is CSASPQGDQPQHF.